The 28 T cell receptor beta chains in this list originate from one sample, sequenced in a study of shared clonotypes between healthy human individuals. TCRdb's table, derived via immunoSEQ multiplex PCR, lists solely in-frame clones and lacks some. The sample yields 550,000 to 850,000 clones, less than 85% seen once. Sequencing input: memory CD4+ T cells sorted from blood. As for subset: CD45RA-negative fraction. The receptor source for this set is a woman in her twenties or thirties in good health.

This clone has only a few counts. This chain uses TRBV25-1 with TRBJ2-1; TRBD2 matches at 10 bases. The J segment lost 5 bases and the V segment lost 3 bases, leaving 10 bases of the junction unmatched. The CDR3 contains 17 residues. Germline lookup yields CDR1 MGHDK and CDR2 SYGVNS. CDR3 DNA: TGTGCCAGCAGTGACCGTCTAGCGGGAGAAAGGGACAATGAGCAGTTCTTC. As protein: CASSDRLAGERDNEQFF.

V usage is TRBV5-1 and J usage is TRBJ2-3; TRBD2 matches at 8 bases. Germline loops: CDR1 SGHRS, CDR2 YFSETQ. Losses at the gene ends were 1 base for V and 4 bases for J; bases not matched to a gene: 5. This CDR3 has 15 amino acids. CDR3 coding DNA: TGCGCCAGCAGCTTGAGGGCGGGAGGCGCAGATACGCAGTATTTT. Protein product: CASSLRAGGADTQYF.

The chain is built from TRBV2 and TRBJ2-3; D may be TRBD2 (6 bases). Trimming took off 8 bases at V and 1 base at J, with 13 bases between the two ends. CDR3 size: 14 residues. Germline lookup yields CDR1 SNHLY and CDR2 FYNNEI. The CDR3 coding sequence is TGTGCCAGCGGGAGGACTAAGGGCACAGATACGCAGTATTTT. This encodes CASGRTKGTDTQYF.

This chain connects TRBV2 to TRBJ2-3, with a tentative D call TRBD2 (5 bases). Deletions cut 3 bases from V and 6 bases from J, with 22 bases between. Germline CDR1 reads SNHLY; CDR2 reads FYNNEI. This CDR3 spans 17 amino acids. The CDR3 nucleotides are TGTGCCAGCAGTGAGGAAGGAGTAGCGACTAACCCTGATACGCAGTATTTT. Protein product: CASSEEGVATNPDTQYF.

This clone was recorded a few times. The V call is TRBV6-5, the J call TRBJ2-4; D is undetermined. The CDR3 loop spans 14 amino acids. V lost 4 bases and J 5 bases, leaving 12 bases between the germline ends. Germline V gives CDR1 MNHEY, CDR2 SVGAGI. Here the CDR3 DNA reads TGTGCCAGCAGTTCCCCGGCCACCCAAAACATTCAGTACTTC. Protein: CASSSPATQNIQYF.

V is TRBV7-8 and J is TRBJ2-3; 8 nucleotides match TRBD2. This CDR3 comprises 16 residues. With V trimmed by 5 bases and J by 1 base, 8 bases remained unmatched. CDR1 and CDR2 from the germline V gene are SGHVS and FQNEAQ. Here the CDR3 reads CASSPRLASRTDTQYF. For the CDR3, the DNA is TGTGCCAGCAGCCCTCGACTAGCGAGCCGCACAGATACGCAGTATTTT.

The chain uses TRBV9 and TRBJ2-5; D remains unclear. CDR3 length equals 13 residues. Germline loops: CDR1 SGDLS, CDR2 YYNGEE. Trimming took 5 bases from V and 2 from J, leaving 10 bases between them. The CDR3 nucleotides read TGTGCCAGCAGAGCCTACCCTCAAGAGACCCAGTACTTC. Translation: CASRAYPQETQYF. The full variable domain, in which reference TRBV9 and TRBJ2-5 provide the parts outside the CDR3, is DSGVTQTPKHLITATGQRVTLRCSPRSGDLSVYWYQQSLDQGLQFLIQYYNGEERAKGNILERFSAQQFPDLHSELNLSSLELGDSALYFCASRAYPQETQYFGPGTRLLVL.

Only a few counts were recorded for this clone. CDR3 amino acids: CASSSRWGALEAFF. Here the CDR3 DNA reads TGTGCCAGCAGCTCCCGATGGGGGGCTCTCGAAGCTTTCTTT. The chain recombines TRBV13 with TRBJ1-1, with D possibly matching TRBD1 (6 bases). CDR3 length: 14 amino acids. V dropped 4 bases and J dropped 8 bases, with 17 bases sitting between them. CDR1 and CDR2 (germline): PRHDT, FYEKMQ (reference sequence).

Written as DNA, the CDR3 is TGTGCCAGCAGTTTTTGGGTCGGACCCTTGAAGGGGGGCTACACCTTC. Translating it yields CASSFWVGPLKGGYTF. J is TRBJ1-2 and V is TRBV28, with D tentatively TRBD1 (5 bases). The CDR3 loop spans 16 amino acids. Germline V gene lookup returns CDR1 MDHEN and CDR2 SYDVKM. Trimming took off 3 bases at V and 8 bases at J, with 22 bases between the two ends.

The gene calls are TRBV7-5 and TRBJ2-7. TRBV7-5 is reported as a pseudogene. The CDR3 sequence is 13 residues long. The CDR3 reads CVRRIIPGHEQYF. In DNA, the CDR3 is TGTGTCAGAAGAATCATCCCGGGGCACGAGCAGTACTTC.

About this clone itself: Other DNA sequences within the sample encode an identical CDR3. The chain recombines TRBV18 with TRBJ2-3, with TRBD2 as a possible D gene (5 bases). Germline CDR1 KGHSH, CDR2 LQKENI. Trimming took 3 bases from V and 3 from J, leaving 7 bases between them. The CDR3 has 13 residues. The CDR3 loop reads CASSPTGTDTQYF. The CDR3 nucleotides read TGTGCCAGCTCACCCACGGGAACAGATACGCAGTATTTT.

The chain uses TRBV19 and TRBJ2-7; D remains ambiguous. The V and J ends lost 1 base and 6 bases respectively, with 10 bases between them. This CDR3 spans 13 amino acids. Germline V CDR1 and CDR2: LNHDA, SQIVND (reference sequence). The CDR3 DNA follows: TGTGCCAGTAGTATAGGGGTAGCAGCCGAGCAGTACTTC. Protein: CASSIGVAAEQYF. Supplemented by reference TRBV19 and TRBJ2-7, the full variable domain reads DGGITQSPKYLFRKEGQNVTLSCEQNLNHDAMYWYRQDPGQGLRLIYYSQIVNDFQKGDIAEGYSVSREKKESFPLTVTSAQKNPTAFYLCASSIGVAAEQYFGPGTRLTVT.

On this clone: A far larger clone is one nucleotide away, so this likely arose from a read error. V is TRBV6-5 and J is TRBJ2-7; 7 bases map to TRBD2. CDR1 is MNHEY and CDR2 is SVGAGI in the germline V gene. This CDR3 region has 14 residues. V shed 6 bases, J shed 0 bases, and the junction held 5 bases outside the gene matches. CDR3 protein: CASSIQRDSYEQYF. In nucleotides, the CDR3 is TGTGCCAGCAGCATCCAGCGGGACTCCTACGAGCAGTACTTC.

This clone was counted a single time. The genes are TRBV11-2 and TRBJ2-7, with a possible D match to TRBD2 (5 bases). The CDR3 is made up of 14 amino acids. The V end lost 2 bases, the J end lost 1 base, and 9 bases lay between the germline ends. Germline lookup yields CDR1 SGHAT and CDR2 FQNNGV. The CDR3 region has the DNA TGTGCCAGCAGCTTAAATAGCGCTTCCTACGAGCAGTACTTC. It is translated as CASSLNSASYEQYF.

This clone was recorded many times. DNA for the CDR3: TGTGCCAGCAGTTACTCGTACATGAGGGGCACAGATACGCAGTATTTT. It codes for CASSYSYMRGTDTQYF. This chain connects TRBV6-5 to TRBJ2-3, with D perhaps matching TRBD2 (5 bases). CDR3 length equals 16 residues. V lost 0 bases and J 1 base, leaving 11 bases between the germline ends. The germline V gene encodes CDR1 MNHEY and CDR2 SVGAGI.

This chain links TRBV2 with TRBJ2-1, with 7 bases identical to TRBD2. V dropped 4 bases and J dropped 9; count of bases not matched to a gene: 15. This CDR3 is built from 16 residues. Per the germline V gene, CDR1 is SNHLY and CDR2 is FYNNEI. This CDR3 is CASSVQLATAAGEQFF. CDR3 in DNA: TGTGCCAGCAGTGTTCAACTAGCGACGGCCGCGGGTGAGCAGTTCTTC.

This CDR3 is CASSRGSSNQPQHF. As DNA, the CDR3 is TGTGCCAGCTCCCGCGGCAGTAGCAATCAGCCCCAGCATTTT. The V and J genes are TRBV27 and TRBJ1-5; no clear D. V lost 8 bases and J 0 bases, leaving 11 bases between the germline ends. The germline CDR1 and CDR2 sequences are MNHEY and SMNVEV (reference sequence). The CDR3 totals 14 residues.

CDR3 DNA: TGTGCCAGCAGCCAGGGGGAGGGCGCCAGAGGCGGTCAGCCCCAGCATTTT. It is translated as CASSQGEGARGGQPQHF. The chain is built from TRBV4-2 and TRBJ1-5; weak D call: TRBD1 (5 bases). V was shortened by 3 bases and J by 6 bases, with 21 bases between the two germline ends. CDR3 length equals 17 residues. In germline, CDR1 is LGHNA, CDR2 YNFKEQ.

The chain combines TRBV2 with TRBJ1-5; D is uncertain. Per the germline V gene, CDR1 is SNHLY and CDR2 is FYNNEI. This CDR3 contains 14 residues. V was cut by 4 bases and J by 0 bases, with 7 bases left in between. The CDR3 bases are TGTGCCAGCAGTGGAGAGTATAGCAATCAGCCCCAGCATTTT. Translated: CASSGEYSNQPQHF.

The chain is built from TRBV5-1 and TRBJ2-5; 8 bases align to TRBD2. The germline gives CDR1 SGHRS, CDR2 YFSETQ. This CDR3 comprises 15 residues. Trimming cost V 1 base and J 1 base; bases outside gene matches: 3. The CDR3 region is CASSLSSGPQETQYF. As DNA, the CDR3 is TGCGCCAGCAGCTTGTCTAGCGGGCCCCAAGAGACCCAGTACTTC. The entire variable domain, with the rest obtained from reference TRBV5-1 and TRBJ2-5, is as follows: KAGVTQTPRYLIKTRGQQVTLSCSPISGHRSVSWYQQTPGQGLQFLFEYFSETQRNKGNFPGRFSGRQFSNSRSEMNVSTLELGDSALYLCASSLSSGPQETQYFGPGTRLLVL.

V usage is TRBV18 and J usage is TRBJ1-5; the D is unclear. The V end was cut by 2 bases, the J end by 7 bases, with 6 bases between. The CDR3 is made up of 12 amino acids. Germline CDR1 KGHSH, CDR2 LQKENI. CDR3 residues: CASSPGGQPQHF. In DNA, the CDR3 is TGTGCCAGCTCACCAGGCGGCCAGCCCCAGCATTTT. The whole variable domain, filled in from reference TRBV18 and TRBJ1-5, reads NAGVMQNPRHLVRRRGQEARLRCSPMKGHSHVYWYRQLPEEGLKFMVYLQKENIIDESGMPKERFSAEFPKEGPSILRIQQVVRGDSAAYFCASSPGGQPQHFGDGTRLSIL.

As to this clone: Other DNA sequences in the same sample also yield this CDR3. This chain joins TRBV5-4 and TRBJ2-3; D is uncertain. This CDR3 region has 13 residues. CDR1 SGHNT and CDR2 YYREEE come from the germline V gene (reference sequence). V was clipped by 4 bases and J by 4 bases, with 10 bases between them. The CDR3 loop reads CASSLRGPDTQYF. The CDR3 DNA reads as TGTGCCAGCAGCCTAAGAGGCCCAGATACGCAGTATTTT.

Only one count was recorded for this clone. The J gene is TRBJ1-5, the V gene TRBV7-9; no clear D. Germline loops: CDR1 SEHNR, CDR2 FQNEAQ (reference sequence). V was trimmed by 3 bases and J by 4 bases, leaving 4 bases between them. This CDR3 comprises 12 residues. The DNA for the CDR3 is TGTGCCAGCAGCTTCTATAATCAGCCCCAGCATTTT. It specifies CASSFYNQPQHF.

The chain is built from TRBV5-1 and TRBJ1-2; D ambiguous. V dropped 0 bases and J dropped 7 bases, with 16 bases sitting between them. This CDR3 region has 15 residues. Looked up from germline, CDR1 is SGHRS and CDR2 is YFSETQ. The CDR3 DNA is TGCGCCAGCAGCTTGGAAAACCCAGAAGGTGGTGGCTACACCTTC. Its protein product is CASSLENPEGGGYTF.

The rearrangement links TRBV9 to TRBJ2-2; TRBD1 aligns across 10 bases. The V gene's germline CDR1 is SGDLS and CDR2 YYNGEE. CDR3 length: 17 amino acids. V trimming: 6 bases; J trimming: 3 bases; junction bases outside the gene matches: 11. DNA for the CDR3: TGTGCCAGCAAACGGTCAACCGGGACAGGGGACACCGGGGAGCTGTTTTTT. This gives the protein CASKRSTGTGDTGELFF.

V gene TRBV28 combines with J gene TRBJ1-2, with unresolved D. This CDR3 is 14 amino acids long. Germline V gene sequence: CDR1 MDHEN, CDR2 SYDVKM. Trimming pared 3 bases from V and 4 bases from J, leaving 12 bases between. DNA for the CDR3: TGTGCCAGCAGTTTTAAGTATGGCCCCTATGGCTACACCTTC. The encoded protein is CASSFKYGPYGYTF.

Details on this clone: Other DNA sequences in the same sample also yield this CDR3. The chain links TRBV5-1 to TRBJ1-1; D remains ambiguous. The CDR3 runs 14 residues. In germline, CDR1 is SGHRS, CDR2 YFSETQ. Trimming took off 1 base at V and 0 bases at J, with 7 bases between the two ends. In DNA, the CDR3 is TGCGCCAGCAGCTTGAGCGCGGTGAACACTGAAGCTTTCTTT. Its protein is CASSLSAVNTEAFF.

This clone occurred a few times. J is TRBJ1-1 and V is TRBV5-1; no firm D call. From germline, CDR1 is SGHRS and CDR2 YFSETQ. V was pared by 3 bases and J by 1 base, with 19 bases between. The CDR3 runs 17 residues. DNA for the CDR3: TGCGCCAGCAGCTCTGGTATATCCCCACAAGGGAACACTGAAGCTTTCTTT. This codes for CASSSGISPQGNTEAFF.